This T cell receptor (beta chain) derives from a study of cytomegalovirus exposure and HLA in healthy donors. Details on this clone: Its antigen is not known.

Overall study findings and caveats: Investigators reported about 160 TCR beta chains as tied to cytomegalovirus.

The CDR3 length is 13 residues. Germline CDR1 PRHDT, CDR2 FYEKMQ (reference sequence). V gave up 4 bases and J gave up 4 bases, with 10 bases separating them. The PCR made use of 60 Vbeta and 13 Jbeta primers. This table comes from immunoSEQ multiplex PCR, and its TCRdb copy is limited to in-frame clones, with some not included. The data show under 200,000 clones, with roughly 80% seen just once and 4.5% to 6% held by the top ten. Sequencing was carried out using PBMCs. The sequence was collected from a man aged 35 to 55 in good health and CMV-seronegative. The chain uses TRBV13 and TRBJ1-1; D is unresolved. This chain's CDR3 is CASSSGSRTEAFF. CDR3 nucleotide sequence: TGTGCCAGCAGCTCCGGTTCGCGCACTGAAGCTTTCTTT.